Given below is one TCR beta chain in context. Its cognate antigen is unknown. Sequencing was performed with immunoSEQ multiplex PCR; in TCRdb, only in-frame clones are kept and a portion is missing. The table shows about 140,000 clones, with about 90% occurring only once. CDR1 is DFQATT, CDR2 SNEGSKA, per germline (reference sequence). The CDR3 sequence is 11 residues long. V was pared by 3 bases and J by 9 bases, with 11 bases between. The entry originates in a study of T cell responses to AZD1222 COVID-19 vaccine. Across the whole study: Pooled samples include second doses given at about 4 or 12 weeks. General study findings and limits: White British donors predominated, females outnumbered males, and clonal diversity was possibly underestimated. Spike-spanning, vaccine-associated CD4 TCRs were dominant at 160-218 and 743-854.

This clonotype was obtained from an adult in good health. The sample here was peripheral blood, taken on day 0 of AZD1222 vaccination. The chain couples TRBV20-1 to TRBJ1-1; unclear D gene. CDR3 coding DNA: TGCAGTGCTAGTAGGGCTGGACAAGCTTTCTTT. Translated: CSASRAGQAFF.